A selection of T cell receptor beta chains follows, all from one sample in a study of T cells in tumors after PD-1 blockade. The assay was immunoSEQ multiplex PCR, and TCRdb's table has in-frame clones only and misses some. This table has about 14,000 clones, approximately 73% appearing once. The material sequenced was tumor tissue, taken after anti-PD-1 treatment. These receptors were obtained from a human donor with cutaneous squamous cell carcinoma. Each CDR3 is given with its conserved first and last residue. A D gene is named only where the DNA matches it firmly. Expanded clones are given a class, and other clones once, few, many or no size at all.

D gene,V gene,J gene,clone size,CDR3 protein,CDR3 DNA
-,TRBV3-1/TRBV3-2,TRBJ2-7,-,CASSQGQATYEQYF,TGTGCCAGCAGCCAAGGTCAGGCGACCTACGAGCAGTACTTC
-,TRBV5-4,TRBJ1-2,-,CASSPDLGREFYGYTF,TGTGCCAGCAGCCCCGATTTGGGCAGGGAATTCTATGGCTACACCTTC
TRBD1,TRBV30,TRBJ1-1,once,CAWSGQGTGRLNTEAFF,TGTGCCTGGAGTGGACAGGGGACGGGCCGCTTGAACACTGAAGCTTTCTTT
TRBD1,TRBV5-1,TRBJ2-7,-,CASSLASGQGAYEQYF,TGCGCCAGCAGCTTGGCCTCAGGACAGGGGGCTTACGAGCAGTACTTC
TRBD1,TRBV2,TRBJ2-3,-,CASSARTGYNTQYF,TGTGCCAGCAGTGCCCGGACAGGGTATAATACGCAGTATTTT
-,TRBV7-2,TRBJ2-3,-,CASSPYTDTQYF,TGTGCCAGCAGCCCTTACACAGATACGCAGTATTTT
-,TRBV12-3/TRBV12-4,TRBJ1-6,-,CASSRQGRSPLHF,TGTGCCAGCAGCAGGCAGGGACGATCACCCCTCCACTTT
-,TRBV14,TRBJ2-2,-,CASRPSAFTGELFF,TGTGCCAGCAGGCCCTCAGCGTTCACCGGGGAGCTGTTTTTT
-,TRBV9,TRBJ2-5,-,CASSVGPGGRDKETQYF,TGTGCCAGCAGCGTAGGCCCCGGGGGGCGGGACAAAGAGACCCAGTACTTC
-,TRBV11-3,TRBJ2-5,-,CASSRTGPAETQYF,TGTGCCAGCAGCCGAACGGGACCAGCGGAGACCCAGTACTTC
-,TRBV7-9,TRBJ2-1,-,CASSRGLQTNEQFF,TGTGCCAGCAGCCGGGGACTGCAAACCAATGAGCAGTTCTTC
TRBD2,TRBV18,TRBJ2-7,few,CASSPQGTSGRAYEQYF,TGTGCCAGCTCACCACAAGGGACTAGCGGGAGGGCCTACGAGCAGTACTTC
TRBD1,TRBV19,TRBJ2-2,-,CASSPPPDRGHTGELFF,TGTGCCAGTAGCCCTCCCCCTGACAGGGGGCACACCGGGGAGCTGTTTTTT
-,TRBV10-3,TRBJ2-1,-,CAISEGVGEQFF,TGTGCCATCAGTGAAGGGGTCGGGGAGCAGTTCTTC
TRBD1,TRBV4-1,TRBJ1-5,-,CASSQRSQGAGGNQPQHF,TGCGCCAGCAGCCAAAGGTCACAGGGGGCTGGGGGGAATCAGCCCCAGCATTTT
-,TRBV7-6,TRBJ1-3,-,CASSIPGSSGNTIYF,TGTGCCAGCAGCATCCCAGGGAGCTCTGGAAACACCATATATTTT
-,TRBV6-5,TRBJ1-4,-,CASSRPNGGKLFF,TGTGCCAGCAGCCGACCGAACGGGGGAAAACTGTTTTTT
-,TRBV7-9,TRBJ1-2,medium-sized,CASSSRVVDGYTF,TGTGCCAGCAGCTCCAGGGTAGTGGATGGCTACACCTTC
TRBD1,TRBV11-3,TRBJ2-1,once,CASSPGTGAINEQFF,TGTGCCAGCAGCCCAGGGACAGGGGCAATCAATGAGCAGTTCTTC
TRBD2,TRBV19,TRBJ2-2,-,CASTRDYANTGELFF,TGTGCCAGTACCCGGGACTATGCGAACACCGGGGAGCTGTTTTTT
-,TRBV11-3,TRBJ1-1,-,CASSLLSAVGDTEAFF,TGTGCCAGCAGCTTATTGTCCGCCGTTGGGGACACTGAAGCTTTCTTT
TRBD2,TRBV28,TRBJ2-3,-,CASSEGLAATDTQYF,TGTGCCAGCAGTGAGGGACTAGCGGCGACAGATACGCAGTATTTT
-,TRBV7-2,TRBJ2-5,-,CASSRDLGVETQYF,TGTGCCAGCAGCCGGGACCTTGGGGTAGAGACCCAGTACTTC
-,TRBV12-2,TRBJ1-3,-,CASRLALRGDSGNTIYF,TGTGCAAGTCGCTTAGCTTTGCGCGGAGACTCTGGAAACACCATATATTTT